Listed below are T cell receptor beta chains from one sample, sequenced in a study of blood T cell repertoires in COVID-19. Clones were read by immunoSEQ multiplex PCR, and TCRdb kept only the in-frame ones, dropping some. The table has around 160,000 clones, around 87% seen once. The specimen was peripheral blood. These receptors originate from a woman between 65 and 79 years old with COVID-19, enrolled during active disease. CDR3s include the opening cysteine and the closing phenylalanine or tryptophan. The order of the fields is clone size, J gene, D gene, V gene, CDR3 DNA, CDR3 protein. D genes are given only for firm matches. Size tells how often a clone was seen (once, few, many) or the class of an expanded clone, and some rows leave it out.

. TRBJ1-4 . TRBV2 TGTGCCAGCAGGGGGACACGGGCTAATGAAAAACTGTTTTTT CASRGTRANEKLFF
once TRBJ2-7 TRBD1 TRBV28 TGTGCCAGCAGTTCCACTCGGACAGGACACACCTTC CASSSTRTGHTF
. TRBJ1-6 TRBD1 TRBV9 TGTGCCAGCAGCGCGACAGGGGCTCAGGATTCACCCCTCCACTTT CASSATGAQDSPLHF
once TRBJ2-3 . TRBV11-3 TGTGCCAGCAGCTTAGGCAGAAGCACAGATACGCAGTATTTT CASSLGRSTDTQYF
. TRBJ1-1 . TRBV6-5 TGTGCCAGCCAAGGGGTCAGCTTCATGAACACTGAAGCTTTCTTT CASQGVSFMNTEAFF
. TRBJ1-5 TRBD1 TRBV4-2 TGTGCCAGCAGCCAAAAAGGGGGCGGTCAGCCCCAGCATTTT CASSQKGGGQPQHF
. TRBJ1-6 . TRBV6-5 TGTGCCAGCAGAAACCCGGGAGTATCACCCCTCCACTTT CASRNPGVSPLHF
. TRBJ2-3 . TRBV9 TGTGCCAGCAGCGTAGGAGACGGGGGGCCTGAGGGAGATACGCAGTATTTT CASSVGDGGPEGDTQYF
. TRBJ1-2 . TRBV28 TGTGCCAGCAGTTTAAGTGGTCCGGGAAATGGCTACACCTTC CASSLSGPGNGYTF
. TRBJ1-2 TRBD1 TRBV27 TGTGCCAGCAGGGCCGGGACAGGGGGCCTATACTATGGCTACACCTTC CASRAGTGGLYYGYTF
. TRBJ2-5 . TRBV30 TGTGCCTGGAGCCCCGGGGGGACCCAGTACTTC CAWSPGGTQYF
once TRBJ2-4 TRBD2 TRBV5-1 TGCGCCAGCAGCCCCGGGGGGGGCTACGAAAACATTCAGTACTTC CASSPGGGYENIQYF
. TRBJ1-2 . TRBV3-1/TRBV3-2 TGTGCCAGCAGCCAAGTAAGCGGCAGCTATGGCTACACCTTC CASSQVSGSYGYTF
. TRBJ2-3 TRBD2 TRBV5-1 TGCGCCAGCAGCCCCGGACTAGCGGGGGGGATAGATACGCAGTATTTT CASSPGLAGGIDTQYF
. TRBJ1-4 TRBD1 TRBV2 TGTGCCAGCAGTGAGGGACAGCAAGATAATGAAAAACTGTTTTTT CASSEGQQDNEKLFF
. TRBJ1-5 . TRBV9 TGTGCCAGCAGCACCGGACAGACAGGGCCCCAGCATTTT CASSTGQTGPQHF
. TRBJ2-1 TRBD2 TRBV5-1 TGCGCCAGCAGCCGCTCTCCCACTAGCGGGGGGCGACCTCCCGAGCAGTTCTTC CASSRSPTSGGRPPEQFF
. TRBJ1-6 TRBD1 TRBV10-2 TGCGCCAGCAGGACAGGGAGCGCCTATAATTCACCCCTCCACTTT CASRTGSAYNSPLHF
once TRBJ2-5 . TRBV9 TGTGCCAGCAGCGTACAGCCCAGGGCACAAGAGACCCAGTACTTC CASSVQPRAQETQYF
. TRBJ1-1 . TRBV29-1 TGCAGCGCCCTCACAGGTCGGGCTGAAGCTTTCTTT CSALTGRAEAFF
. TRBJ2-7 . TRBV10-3 TGTGCCATCATTGGCGGTTCCTACGAGCAGTACTTC CAIIGGSYEQYF
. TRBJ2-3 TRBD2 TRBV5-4 TGTGCCAGCAGCTTACCGGGGGGGCTCGGGGATACGCAGTATTTT CASSLPGGLGDTQYF
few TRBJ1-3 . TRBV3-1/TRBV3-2 TGTGCCAGCAGCCAAGACCGACAGAGCCCTCACGAAAACACCATATATTTT CASSQDRQSPHENTIYF
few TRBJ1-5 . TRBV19 TGTGCCAGTAGTATACCCCCAGGGTTTTCTCAGCCCCAGCATTTT CASSIPPGFSQPQHF
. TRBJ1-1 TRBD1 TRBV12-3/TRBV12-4 TGTGCCAGCAGTTCTACAGGGGGGACTGAAGCTTTCTTT CASSSTGGTEAFF
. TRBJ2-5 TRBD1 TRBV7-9 TGTGCCAGCAGGGGTGGGACAGTCCAAGAGACCCAGTACTTC CASRGGTVQETQYF
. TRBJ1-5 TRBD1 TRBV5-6 TGTGCCAGCAGCCTGACAGGGGTTAATCAGCCCCAGCATTTT CASSLTGVNQPQHF
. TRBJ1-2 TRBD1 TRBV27 TGTGCCAGCAGTTTAGGTGCTTCAGGGGGATATGGCTACACCTTC CASSLGASGGYGYTF
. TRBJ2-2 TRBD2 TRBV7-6 TGTGCCAGCAGCCCAACTAGCCGGGGGGCCGGGGAGCTGTTTTTT CASSPTSRGAGELFF
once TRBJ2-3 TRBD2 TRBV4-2 TGTGCCAGCAGCCGAGAATTCAATAGCGGGGGGGCGGTAGATACGCAGTATTTT CASSREFNSGGAVDTQYF
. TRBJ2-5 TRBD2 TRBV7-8 TGTGCCAGCAGCTTAGAGCGGGGGGTTTTGGAGACCCAGTACTTC CASSLERGVLETQYF
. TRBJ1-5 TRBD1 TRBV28 TGTGCCAGCAGCGCAGGGACAGCTCGGGGAGGCAATCAGCCCCAGCATTTT CASSAGTARGGNQPQHF
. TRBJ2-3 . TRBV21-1 TGTGCCAGCAGCAAAGCTGGCAAGCGGGGACGCACAGATACGCAGTATTTT CASSKAGKRGRTDTQYF
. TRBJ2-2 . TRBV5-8 TGTGCCAGCAGCTTTAACAAAAACACCGGGGAGCTGTTTTTT CASSFNKNTGELFF
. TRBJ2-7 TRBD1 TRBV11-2 TGTGCCAGCAGCCCCAGACAGGGGTCCTACGAGCAGTACTTC CASSPRQGSYEQYF
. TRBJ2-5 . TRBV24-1 TGTGCCACCAGTGATTTCACCGAGTACCAAGAGACCCAGTACTTC CATSDFTEYQETQYF
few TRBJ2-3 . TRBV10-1 TGCGCCAGCAGCGGGGGACGGGGGAAAGCAGATACGCAGTATTTT CASSGGRGKADTQYF
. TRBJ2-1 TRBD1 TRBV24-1 TGTGCCACCAGCGATCCGGACAGGCTTGGTGAGCAGTTCTTC CATSDPDRLGEQFF
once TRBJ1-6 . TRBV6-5 TGTGCCAGCAGTCCGCGACAGATCAATTCACCCCTCCACTTT CASSPRQINSPLHF
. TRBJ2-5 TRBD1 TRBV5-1 TGCGCCAGCAGCTCCACGGGACAGGGGGCGCGGGAGACCCAGTACTTC CASSSTGQGARETQYF
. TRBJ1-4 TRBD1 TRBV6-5 TGTGCCAGCAGTTACCGGGACAGACTTAATGAAAAACTGTTTTTT CASSYRDRLNEKLFF
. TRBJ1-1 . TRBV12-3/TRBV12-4 TGTGCCAGCAGTTTACAGGAGAACACTGAAGCTTTCTTT CASSLQENTEAFF
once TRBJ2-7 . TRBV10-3 TGTGCCATCAGTGAGTCGATTCGGCGGCGCAGCTCCTACGAGCAGTACTTC CAISESIRRRSSYEQYF
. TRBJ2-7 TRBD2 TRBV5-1 TGCGCCAGCAGCTTGGGCCGTTTGTCTAGCGGGGGGAAGTACGAGCAGTACTTC CASSLGRLSSGGKYEQYF
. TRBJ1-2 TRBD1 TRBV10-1 TGCGCCAACCTTCTCAGACAGGGAGTATCTTCTAACTATGGCTACACCTTC CANLLRQGVSSNYGYTF